Here is one TCR beta chain with its context. Its antigen is undetermined. TCRdb used MiXCR to reprocess the reads, holding one entry per CDR3 protein. The sample has about 920,000 distinct CDR3 sequences; 25% to 40% are singletons. This sample is part of a study of T cell repertoires in cytomegalovirus infection. Study overall: Recently identified HLA-C-restricted CMV epitopes were among the peptides used. A matching HLA type, together with CMV infection, was signaled by public TCR beta signatures. Notes on the study in general: The ex vivo response was dominated by HLA-C-restricted CMV-specific TCR beta clonotypes.

The TCR was taken from a human donor in good health (CMV status not recorded). Some clones in this sample may be carry-over from other donors' samples. The sequencing here drew on cultured CD8+ T cells from PBMCs, taken from culture after CMV antigen stimulation.

CDR3 sequence: CASSFASGGHYNEQFF. CDR3 sequence (DNA): TGTGCCAGCAGTTTCGCTAGCGGGGGGCACTACAATGAGCAGTTCTTC. The V and J genes are TRBV12-3 or TRBV12-4 and TRBJ2-1, with 11 bases fitting TRBD2. Losses at the gene ends were 3 bases for V and 3 bases for J; bases not matched to a gene: 4. This CDR3 comprises 16 residues.